The source of this T cell receptor (beta chain) is a study of blood T cell repertoires in COVID-19. Study-level background: In each case, the material was cDNA or gDNA derived from T cells, B-cell-depleted T cells, or PBMCs.

Seattle-derived patients entered the study during active infection and were followed longitudinally. Germline-derived CDR1 and CDR2 are SQVTM and ANQGSEA. The CDR3 sequence is 12 residues long. The V end lost 6 bases, the J end lost 1 base, and 9 bases lay between the germline ends. The table came from immunoSEQ multiplex PCR; TCRdb's copy has only in-frame clones and leaves some out. The sample yields fewer than 650,000 clones, approximately 88% seen once. The receptor comes from a woman between 50 and 59 years old with COVID-19, enrolled during active disease. What was sequenced was peripheral blood. The chain joins TRBV29-1 to TRBJ1-1, with D hard to call. DNA of the CDR3: TGCAGCGTCGGAGGTGCGAACACTGAAGCTTTCTTT. Encoded protein: CSVGGANTEAFF.